The 17 T cell receptor beta chains below all came from one sample that was sequenced in a study of spatial heterogeneity in lung cancer. Their antigens are not known. Study findings and constraints: The study found that expanded intratumoral alpha and beta TCR counts tracked tumor mutation counts.

Time point here: sample taken at primary tumor resection. TCRdb reprocessed the 5' RACE reads via MiXCR and lists one record per CDR3 protein. The table lists approximately 7,000 distinct CDR3 sequences, around 3% of them singletons. The sample was lung tumor tissue, taken at surgery. Receptors originate from a male donor with early-stage non-small cell lung cancer.

This clonotype came up a few times. The gene calls are TRBV7-8 and TRBJ1-5, with TRBD1 matching 10 bases. CDR1 is SGHVS, CDR2 FQNEAQ, per germline. CDR3 length: 18 residues. V lost 1 base to trimming and J lost 2 bases; unmatched junction nucleotides: 8. CDR3: CASSLVGTGVGGNQPQHF. The CDR3 nucleotides are TGTGCCAGCAGCTTAGTTGGGACAGGGGTGGGGGGCAATCAGCCCCAGCATTTT.

In this sample, this clonotype turned up many times. The chain is built from TRBV7-9 and TRBJ1-2; 7 bases are a match to TRBD1. This CDR3 region has 14 residues. The junction had 10 bases not matched to a gene; V was cut back by 6 bases and J by 6 bases. The germline CDR1 and CDR2 sequences are SEHNR and FQNEAQ (reference sequence). CDR3 amino acids: CASSPGQDGHGYTF. The CDR3 DNA reads as TGTGCCAGCAGTCCTGGACAGGATGGGCATGGCTACACCTTC.

This clonotype is categorized as medium-sized. The chain employs TRBV5-6 and TRBJ2-2; unclear D gene. Germline V CDR1 and CDR2: SGHDT, YYEEEE. CDR3 length: 14 amino acids. V lost 4 bases and J 6 bases, leaving 13 bases between the germline ends. CDR3 in DNA: TGTGCCAGCAGCCTTGGGTCTTACTCCGGGGAGCTGTTTTTT. It specifies CASSLGSYSGELFF.

This clonotype appeared many times. The V call is TRBV19, the J call TRBJ1-2, with 7 bases identical to TRBD1. The CDR3 has 14 amino acids. Germline V gives CDR1 LNHDA, CDR2 SQIVND (reference sequence). The trim removed 5 bases at V and 5 bases at J, leaving 8 bases unmatched. As DNA, the CDR3 is TGTGCCAGTAGTTCCGGGACAGCTCTTTATGGCTACACCTTC. Residues: CASSSGTALYGYTF. The full variable domain, its missing parts supplied by reference TRBV19 and TRBJ1-2, is DGGITQSPKYLFRKEGQNVTLSCEQNLNHDAMYWYRQDPGQGLRLIYYSQIVNDFQKGDIAEGYSVSREKKESFPLTVTSAQKNPTAFYLCASSSGTALYGYTFGSGTRLTVV.

This clonotype counts as medium-sized. The CDR3 sequence: CASRSVDRRYGYTF. In DNA form, the CDR3 reads TGTGCCAGTAGGTCCGTTGACAGGCGATATGGCTACACCTTC. The rearrangement uses TRBV19 and TRBJ1-2; D is possibly TRBD1 (6 bases). This CDR3 is built from 14 residues. The ends were cut back, 6 bases at V and 5 bases at J, with 16 bases in the middle. Germline CDR1 is LNHDA and CDR2 is SQIVND (reference sequence).

This clonotype was counted ten times or more. The genes are TRBV6-2 or TRBV6-3 and TRBJ2-2; D not certain. Trimming took 7 bases from V and 3 from J, leaving 15 bases between them. CDR3 size: 15 residues. Germline CDR1 and CDR2: MNHEY and SVGEGT. The CDR3 sequence: CASNRAPADTGELFF. The CDR3 coding sequence is TGTGCCAGCAATAGGGCCCCTGCTGACACCGGGGAGCTGTTTTTT.

This clonotype was seen at least ten times. V and J are TRBV7-2 and TRBJ1-5; 7 nucleotides agree with TRBD1. From germline, CDR1 is SGHTA and CDR2 FQGNSA. The CDR3 sequence is 16 residues long. V was clipped by 1 base and J by 5 bases; unmatched bases: 8. CDR3 DNA: TGTGCCAGCAGCTTAGGGGGACAGCAGACTTATCAGCCCCAGCATTTT. Translated, it gives CASSLGGQQTYQPQHF.

This clonotype qualifies as medium-sized. The V call is TRBV15, the J call TRBJ2-5; D is unclear. The CDR3 spans 14 residues. The germline V and J ends were trimmed by 1 base and 0 bases, with 6 bases remaining between them. The germline CDR1 and CDR2 sequences are LNHNV and YYDKDF (reference sequence). In DNA, the CDR3 is TGTGCCACCAGCAGAGGACGGTACCAAGAGACCCAGTACTTC. Residues: CATSRGRYQETQYF.

The table lists this clonotype with many counts. The V call is TRBV12-3 or TRBV12-4, the J call TRBJ2-3; either TRBD1 or TRBD2 may fit D (5 bases each). The CDR3 is 16 amino acids. V was shortened by 2 bases and J by 0 bases, with 12 bases between the two germline ends. The CDR3 sequence: CASSLSGTRSTDTQYF. CDR3 coding DNA: TGTGCCAGCAGTTTATCTGGGACGCGGAGCACAGATACGCAGTATTTT.

Judged by abundance, this clonotype is medium-sized. V is TRBV3-1 and J is TRBJ2-3, with TRBD1 matching 8 bases. The CDR3 runs 12 residues. With V trimmed by 4 bases and J by 6 bases, 0 bases remained unmatched. The germline V gene has CDR1 LGHDT and CDR2 YNNKEL (reference sequence). CDR3 nucleotide sequence: TGTGCCAGCAGCCGGACAGGGGATACGCAGTATTTT. This encodes CASSRTGDTQYF.

This clonotype is classed as medium-sized. The chain joins TRBV20-1 to TRBJ1-1; TRBD1 might be the D (6 bases). Germline CDR1 DFQATT, CDR2 SNEGSKA (reference sequence). The V end was cut by 6 bases, the J end by 0 bases, with 14 bases between. This CDR3 has 14 residues. CDR3 nucleotide sequence: TGCAGTGCAGACAAGGACAGAATGAACACTGAAGCTTTCTTT. As protein: CSADKDRMNTEAFF.

The chain is built from TRBV19 and TRBJ2-5, with 9 bases identical to TRBD2. J lost 1 base, V lost 5 bases, and 8 bases had no gene match. This CDR3 region has 16 residues. Germline V gives CDR1 LNHDA, CDR2 SQIVND (reference sequence). The CDR3 bases are TGTGCCAGTAGTCCCCAGCGGGGGGCAGGCCAAGAGACCCAGTACTTC. This sequence encodes CASSPQRGAGQETQYF.

The V call is TRBV5-1, the J call TRBJ2-1; D may be TRBD1 (6 bases). Trimming stripped 5 bases from V and 5 bases from J, with 11 bases between. The germline gives CDR1 SGHRS, CDR2 YFSETQ. This CDR3 contains 13 residues. This CDR3 reads CASRQGSDNEQFF. CDR3 DNA: TGCGCCAGCAGACAGGGTAGCGACAATGAGCAGTTCTTC.

This clonotype is labeled medium-sized. The V and J genes are TRBV6-5 and TRBJ1-1, with D uncertain. This CDR3 is built from 9 residues. With 8 bases removed from V and 7 bases from J, the gap between germline ends came to 5 bases. The V gene's germline CDR1 is MNHEY and CDR2 SVGAGI. The CDR3: CASGHEAFF. The CDR3, as DNA: TGTGCCAGCGGCCATGAAGCTTTCTTT.

This clonotype was seen repeatedly, ten times or more. This chain connects TRBV28 to TRBJ2-1; TRBD2 matches 13 bases. Germline assignment: CDR1 MDHEN and CDR2 SYDVKM. V lost 8 bases, J lost 3 bases, and 16 bases stayed unmatched. The CDR3 contains 19 residues. CDR3 residues: CASARAGLAGEEGYNEQFF. The CDR3 DNA sequence: TGTGCCAGCGCCCGAGCCGGACTAGCGGGAGAAGAGGGCTACAATGAGCAGTTCTTC.

This clonotype is medium-sized. This chain links TRBV2 with TRBJ1-1, with no clear D. Trimming removed 8 bases at V and 3 bases at J, with 13 bases between. Per germline, CDR1 SNHLY and CDR2 FYNNEI. The CDR3 spans 13 residues. The CDR3 DNA sequence: TGTGCCAGCCTTCCTGGATCCTACACTGAAGCTTTCTTT. It codes for CASLPGSYTEAFF.

This clonotype was seen ten or more times. Possible read error: a much larger clone is one base away. The rearrangement uses TRBV6-6 and TRBJ1-2, with 7 positions matching TRBD1. The CDR3 has 15 amino acids. Germline assignment: CDR1 MNHNY and CDR2 SVGAGI (reference sequence). The CDR3 sequence is CASSSTQGINYGYNF. The CDR3 DNA sequence: TGTGCCAGCAGCTCTACACAGGGGATAAACTATGGCTACAACTTC.